These 15 T cell receptor beta chains were all obtained from the same sample, sequenced in a study of monozygotic twins with cystic fibrosis. Method: immunoSEQ multiplex PCR; TCRdb's copy keeps in-frame clones and lacks some. In the table there are approximately 17,000 clones, over 95% of which are singletons. Sequencing used blood. These receptors all come from a girl aged 2 to 10 with cystic fibrosis.

The chain is built from TRBV5-6 and TRBJ1-1, with D tentatively TRBD1 (5 bases). The CDR3 consists of 13 residues. Trimming left V 2 bases short and J 8 bases short, with 13 bases between. The V gene's germline CDR1 is SGHDT and CDR2 YYEEEE. This CDR3 reads CASSLPTGGEAFF. For the CDR3, the DNA is TGTGCCAGCAGCTTACCCACAGGTGGGGAAGCTTTCTTT. Full variable domain (missing parts from reference TRBV5-6 and TRBJ1-1): DAGVTQSPTHLIKTRGQQVTLRCSPKSGHDTVSWYQQALGQGPQFIFQYYEEEERQRGNFPDRFSGHQFPNYSSELNVNALLLGDSALYLCASSLPTGGEAFFGQGTRLTVV.

The V call is TRBV2, the J call TRBJ2-4; D may match TRBD1 or TRBD2 (5 bases each). CDR1 SNHLY and CDR2 FYNNEI come from the germline V gene. The V end lost 4 bases, the J end lost 6 bases, and 16 bases lay between the germline ends. The CDR3 runs to 15 residues. The CDR3 DNA reads TGTGCCAGCAGTGGGGGGTGGGATATAGGAAACATTCAGTACTTC. It encodes CASSGGWDIGNIQYF.

The gene calls are TRBV9 and TRBJ2-5, with 10 bases that match TRBD1. Unmatched junction bases numbered 10, after V lost 0 bases and J lost 5 bases. The germline gives CDR1 SGDLS, CDR2 YYNGEE. CDR3 length equals 17 residues. Written as DNA, the CDR3 is TGTGCCAGCAGCGTAGAAGGCGGGACAGGGGTTGGCGAGACCCAGTACTTC. This encodes CASSVEGGTGVGETQYF.

This chain uses TRBV4-3 with TRBJ2-7; no clear D. V dropped 2 bases and J dropped 3 bases, with 11 bases sitting between them. CDR3 size: 14 residues. Germline V lookup: CDR1 LGHNA, CDR2 YSLEER. CDR3 sequence: CASSQMVGDYEQYF. DNA of the CDR3: TGCGCCAGCAGCCAAATGGTCGGAGACTACGAGCAGTACTTC.

The CDR3 protein is CASSVPPAQGATEAFF. For the CDR3, the DNA is TGTGCCAGCAGCGTTCCTCCGGCACAGGGGGCCACTGAAGCTTTCTTT. V usage is TRBV7-9 and J usage is TRBJ1-1, with 9 bases lining up with TRBD1. Trimming removed 5 bases from V and 4 bases from J; junction bases left unmatched: 11. The CDR3 is 16 amino acids. CDR1 and CDR2 from the germline V gene are SEHNR and FQNEAQ (reference sequence).

The CDR3 sequence: CASSISRDRNTEAFF. The CDR3 DNA reads as TGTGCCAGTAGTATTAGTAGGGACAGAAACACTGAAGCTTTCTTT. The rearrangement uses TRBV19 and TRBJ1-1, with TRBD1 matching 7 bases. In germline, CDR1 is LNHDA, CDR2 SQIVND (reference sequence). V shed 3 bases and J 2 bases; nucleotides not matched to a gene: 6. The CDR3 extends over 15 amino acids.

This rearrangement joins TRBV9 to TRBJ2-7, with 7 positions matching TRBD1. From germline, CDR1 is SGDLS and CDR2 YYNGEE. CDR3 length equals 14 residues. The J segment lost 0 bases and the V segment lost 1 base, leaving 1 base of the junction unmatched. The CDR3: CASSVTGVSYEQYF. The CDR3 DNA is TGTGCCAGCAGCGTAACAGGGGTCTCCTACGAGCAGTACTTC.

The rearrangement links TRBV7-9 to TRBJ1-6, with unresolved D. There are 12 residues in the CDR3. The germline V and J ends were trimmed by 5 bases and 9 bases, with 8 bases remaining between them. The germline V gene encodes CDR1 SEHNR and CDR2 FQNEAQ (reference sequence). The CDR3 here is CASSMPGSPLHF. CDR3 sequence (DNA): TGTGCCAGCAGCATGCCCGGTTCACCCCTCCACTTT.

The chain is built from TRBV27 and TRBJ1-1, with D tentatively TRBD1 (5 bases). Germline CDR1 MNHEY, CDR2 SMNVEV (reference sequence). The CDR3 consists of 14 residues. V was trimmed by 2 bases and J by 3 bases, leaving 10 bases between them. The CDR3 DNA is TGTGCCAGCAGTTTAGGCGCAGGGTACACTGAAGCTTTCTTT. This translates into CASSLGAGYTEAFF.

This chain joins TRBV11-2 and TRBJ2-3; 12 bases map to TRBD2. The V gene's germline CDR1 is SGHAT and CDR2 FQNNGV. The CDR3 is 18 amino acids. V shed 0 bases, J shed 2 bases, and the junction held 6 bases outside the gene matches. The CDR3 is CASSLDSRLAGDTDTQYF. DNA of the CDR3: TGTGCCAGCAGCTTAGATTCCCGACTAGCGGGGGACACAGATACGCAGTATTTT.

J is TRBJ2-3 and V is TRBV18, with 9 positions matching TRBD1. The trim removed 3 bases at V and 3 bases at J, leaving 4 bases unmatched. The length of the CDR3 is 15 residues. Germline assignment: CDR1 KGHSH and CDR2 LQKENI. The CDR3 sequence: CASSPGDRETDTQYF. The CDR3 bases are TGTGCCAGCTCACCTGGGGACAGGGAGACAGATACGCAGTATTTT.

This clone has a single count. The rearrangement joins TRBV6-4 to TRBJ2-2; D gene uncertain. CDR3 length: 14 residues. The ends were cut back, 6 bases at V and 5 bases at J, with 13 bases in the middle. Germline V CDR1 and CDR2: MRHNA, SNTAGT. CDR3 coding DNA: TGTGCCAGCAGCGATAGTGGAGAGACCGGGGAGCTGTTTTTT. This translates into CASSDSGETGELFF.

The gene calls are TRBV4-3 and TRBJ2-6, with D possibly TRBD1 on 5 matching bases. This CDR3 spans 16 amino acids. Trimming stripped 1 base from V and 2 bases from J, with 9 bases between. Germline lookup yields CDR1 LGHNA and CDR2 YSLEER. CDR3 sequence reads: CASSQGRAPGANVLTF. The CDR3 bases are TGCGCCAGCAGCCAAGGCAGGGCCCCTGGGGCCAACGTCCTGACTTTC.

This sequence joins TRBV18 and TRBJ1-2, with unresolved D. The CDR3 is made up of 16 amino acids. Per germline, CDR1 KGHSH and CDR2 LQKENI. V was clipped by 4 bases and J by 5 bases, with 20 bases between them. In nucleotides, the CDR3 is TGTGCCAGCTCACAGGGAGAAACCTTATTGGGTTATGGCTACACCTTC. It specifies CASSQGETLLGYGYTF.

CDR3 coding DNA: TGTGCCAGCAGCCTTGGGACAGGGGTTTCACCCCTCCACTTT. Translating gives CASSLGTGVSPLHF. This chain uses TRBV7-9 with TRBJ1-6, with TRBD1 matching over 10 bases. The CDR3 covers 14 residues. Germline V lookup: CDR1 SEHNR, CDR2 FQNEAQ (reference sequence). The V segment lost 5 bases and the J segment 9 bases; nucleotides outside the gene matches: 4. Supplemented by reference TRBV7-9 and TRBJ1-6, the full variable domain reads DTGVSQNPRHKITKRGQNVTFRCDPISEHNRLYWYRQTLGQGPEFLTYFQNEAQLEKSRLLSDRFSAERPKGSFSTLEIQRTEQGDSAMYLCASSLGTGVSPLHFGNGTRLTVT.